One sample yielded the 27 T cell receptor beta chains listed below, sequenced in a study of blood T cell repertoires in COVID-19. Profiling relied on immunoSEQ multiplex PCR, and the TCRdb table lists in-frame clones only, not all of them. The sample includes approximately 84,000 clones, just under 80% of them seen just once. Sequences were obtained from peripheral blood. These receptors all stem from a human donor in a cohort sampled during active COVID-19.

The chain uses TRBV2 and TRBJ1-1; 7 bases agree with TRBD1. The CDR3 covers 12 residues. With 9 bases clipped from V and 5 bases from J, the junction kept 6 bases outside the gene matches. CDR1 and CDR2 (germline): SNHLY, FYNNEI. CDR3 loop: CASGQDRTEAFF. The DNA for the CDR3 is TGTGCCAGTGGACAGGATAGGACTGAAGCTTTCTTT.

The chain joins TRBV9 to TRBJ1-6; D uncertain. The CDR3 is made up of 14 amino acids. Germline V gives CDR1 SGDLS, CDR2 YYNGEE. Trimming pared 0 bases from V and 7 bases from J, leaving 8 bases between. The CDR3 coding sequence is TGTGCCAGCAGCGTAGGCACAGCCAATTCACCCCTCCACTTT. Translating gives CASSVGTANSPLHF.

A remark on this clone: Different DNA sequences within this sample yield the same CDR3. The J gene is TRBJ2-7, the V gene TRBV18; TRBD1 aligns across 12 bases. Unmatched junction bases numbered 5, after V lost 4 bases and J lost 4 bases. There are 15 residues in the CDR3. Germline V gene data show CDR1 as KGHSH and CDR2 as LQKENI. CDR3 sequence: CASSLPGQGAYEQYF. The CDR3 DNA follows: TGTGCCAGCTCACTACCGGGACAGGGGGCTTACGAGCAGTACTTC.

The chain links TRBV7-3 to TRBJ1-1; 7 bases are shared with TRBD1. The CDR3 has 13 amino acids. Unmatched junction bases numbered 3, after V lost 5 bases and J lost 3 bases. Germline-derived CDR1 and CDR2 are SGHTA and FQGTGA. The CDR3 sequence is CASSAQGDTEAFF. The CDR3 DNA sequence: TGTGCCAGCAGCGCGCAGGGGGACACTGAAGCTTTCTTT. The full variable domain, with the rest looked up from reference TRBV7-3 and TRBJ1-1, is GAGVSQTPSNKVTEKGKYVELRCDPISGHTALYWYRQSLGQGPEFLIYFQGTGAADDSGLPNDRFFAVRPEGSVSTLKIQRTERGDSAVYLCASSAQGDTEAFFGQGTRLTVV.

V and J are TRBV5-8 and TRBJ2-5; 9 bases are a match to TRBD1. Germline V CDR1 and CDR2: SGHTS, YDEGEE. The ends lost 3 bases at V and 0 bases at J; junction bases unmatched: 3. CDR3 size: 15 residues. CDR3 sequence reads: CASSSGTGYQETQYF. The CDR3, as DNA: TGTGCCAGCAGCTCCGGGACAGGGTACCAAGAGACCCAGTACTTC.

V usage is TRBV6-1 and J usage is TRBJ2-4, with D possibly TRBD1 on 5 matching bases. V was clipped by 2 bases and J by 2 bases, with 10 bases between them. Germline CDR1 MNHNS, CDR2 SASEGT. The CDR3 is 15 amino acids. CDR3 DNA: TGTGCCAGCAGTGAAAGTACAGGACCCAAAAACATTCAGTACTTC. Its translation: CASSESTGPKNIQYF.

The chain uses TRBV7-8 and TRBJ1-3; D is uncertain. The germline CDR1 and CDR2 sequences are SGHVS and FQNEAQ. The V end was cut by 2 bases, the J end by 2 bases, with 7 bases between. The CDR3 is 14 residues long. The CDR3 loop reads CASSLMAAGNTIYF. The CDR3 nucleotides read TGTGCCAGCAGCTTAATGGCGGCTGGAAACACCATATATTTT.

V gene TRBV28 combines with J gene TRBJ1-5; tentatively, D is TRBD1 (5 bases). The CDR3 is 14 amino acids. V was pared by 3 bases and J by 4 bases, with 10 bases between. Germline CDR1 reads MDHEN; CDR2 reads SYDVKM. CDR3 nucleotide sequence: TGTGCCAGCAGTTTGGGGGACTCGAATCAGCCCCAGCATTTT. It yields the protein CASSLGDSNQPQHF.

The chain joins TRBV10-3 to TRBJ2-1; TRBD2 might be the D (6 bases). This CDR3 has 15 residues. CDR1 ENHRY and CDR2 SYGVKD come from the germline V gene. Trimming stripped 3 bases from V and 5 bases from J, with 14 bases between. The CDR3 region has the DNA TGTGCCATCAGTGAAGGCGGGGTGGGGCACAATGAGCAGTTCTTC. Translation: CAISEGGVGHNEQFF.

The chain recombines TRBV11-2 with TRBJ2-5; 7 positions match TRBD2. Germline loops: CDR1 SGHAT, CDR2 FQNNGV. The CDR3 length is 16 residues. V lost 5 bases to trimming and J lost 4 bases; unmatched junction nucleotides: 13. CDR3 region: CASSDGGSGEAETQYF. DNA for the CDR3: TGTGCCAGCAGCGACGGGGGGAGTGGGGAGGCAGAGACCCAGTACTTC.

The chain has TRBV6-1 and TRBJ1-4; D unclear. CDR1 is MNHNS, CDR2 SASEGT, per germline. CDR3 size: 13 residues. V was trimmed by 0 bases and J by 7 bases, leaving 6 bases between them. CDR3 loop: CASSEAWSEKLFF. DNA for the CDR3: TGTGCCAGCAGTGAAGCGTGGAGTGAAAAACTGTTTTTT.

The rearrangement uses TRBV19 and TRBJ1-5; possible D gene TRBD1, 6 bases. CDR1 is LNHDA, CDR2 SQIVND, per germline (reference sequence). The CDR3 totals 15 residues. The V end was cut by 1 base, the J end by 2 bases, with 9 bases between. The CDR3 sequence is CASSIVSGGNQPQHF. The CDR3 bases are TGTGCCAGTAGTATAGTATCAGGGGGCAATCAGCCCCAGCATTTT.

The chain recombines TRBV5-8 with TRBJ1-2; TRBD1 matches at 7 bases. The CDR3 consists of 14 residues. V shed 0 bases and J 8 bases; nucleotides not matched to a gene: 7. CDR1 and CDR2 (germline): SGHTS, YDEGEE. In DNA, the CDR3 is TGTGCCAGCAGCTTGGGTGACCGGGACAGCGGCTACACCTTC. Amino acid sequence: CASSLGDRDSGYTF. Using reference TRBV5-8 and TRBJ1-2 for the parts outside the CDR3, the full variable domain is EAGVTQSPTHLIKTRGQQATLRCSPISGHTSVYWYQQALGLGLQFLLWYDEGEERNRGNFPPRFSGRQFPNYSSELNVNALELEDSALYLCASSLGDRDSGYTFGSGTRLTVV.

J is TRBJ2-3 and V is TRBV9; D is possibly TRBD2 (6 bases). V shed 0 bases and J shed 3 bases, with 11 bases lying between them. The CDR3 is made up of 15 amino acids. Germline-derived CDR1 and CDR2 are SGDLS and YYNGEE. The chain's CDR3 is CASSVGGGGTDTQYF. CDR3 bases: TGTGCCAGCAGCGTAGGGGGAGGTGGGACAGATACGCAGTATTTT.

The V gene is TRBV7-9, the J gene TRBJ2-7; D not certain. V was shortened by 5 bases and J by 0 bases, with 11 bases between the two germline ends. Looked up from germline, CDR1 is SEHNR and CDR2 is FQNEAQ (reference sequence). The CDR3 sequence is 14 residues long. CDR3 nucleotide sequence: TGTGCCAGCAGCGACACGCGAATCTCCTACGAGCAGTACTTC. This translates into CASSDTRISYEQYF.

The V and J genes are TRBV18 and TRBJ2-7; maybe TRBD2 (5 bases). The CDR3 spans 14 residues. Germline V lookup: CDR1 KGHSH, CDR2 LQKENI. V was shortened by 2 bases and J by 3 bases, with 11 bases between the two germline ends. DNA for the CDR3: TGTGCCAGCTCACCAGAGGGTTCCCTCTACGAGCAGTACTTC. Translation: CASSPEGSLYEQYF.

The V gene is TRBV19, the J gene TRBJ2-5; D remains ambiguous. Germline CDR1 is LNHDA and CDR2 is SQIVND (reference sequence). This CDR3 is built from 12 residues. The ends were cut back, 5 bases at V and 5 bases at J, with 9 bases in the middle. The chain's CDR3 is CASSPSRETQYF. The CDR3 bases are TGTGCCAGTAGTCCCTCCCGGGAGACCCAGTACTTC.

The chain is built from TRBV7-6 and TRBJ1-5, with D perhaps matching TRBD1 (6 bases). The germline V gene encodes CDR1 SGHVS and CDR2 FNYEAQ. Trimming removed 5 bases at V and 2 bases at J, with 13 bases between. The CDR3 loop spans 15 amino acids. CDR3 sequence reads: CASSPGPGGNQPQHF. The CDR3 region has the DNA TGTGCCAGCAGCCCAGGGCCAGGGGGCAATCAGCCCCAGCATTTT. Based on the CDR3 plus reference TRBV7-6 and TRBJ1-5, the full variable domain is GAGVSQSPRYKVTKRGQDVALRCDPISGHVSLYWYRQALGQGPEFLTYFNYEAQQDKSGLPNDRFSAERPEGSISTLTIQRTEQRDSAMYRCASSPGPGGNQPQHFGDGTRLSIL.

There are a few counts of this clone. The chain recombines TRBV2 with TRBJ2-7; 12 bases fit TRBD1. The CDR3 extends over 17 amino acids. Germline CDR1 is SNHLY and CDR2 is FYNNEI. Unmatched junction bases numbered 13, after V lost 10 bases and J lost 0 bases. The CDR3 sequence: CAISGTGGRGSSYEQYF. CDR3 bases: TGTGCCATTTCCGGGACAGGGGGCAGAGGGAGCTCCTACGAGCAGTACTTC.

The rearrangement uses TRBV5-1 and TRBJ1-4; no reliable D call. This CDR3 spans 13 amino acids. Trimming left V 3 bases short and J 2 bases short, with 5 bases between. CDR1 is SGHRS and CDR2 is YFSETQ in the germline V gene. Here the CDR3 DNA reads TGCGCCAGCAGCTCCCAGACTAATGAAAAACTGTTTTTT. The encoded protein is CASSSQTNEKLFF.

The rearrangement links TRBV2 to TRBJ2-7, with D possibly being TRBD2 (6 bases). The CDR3 contains 14 residues. V was pared by 6 bases and J by 2 bases, with 14 bases between. CDR1 and CDR2 (germline): SNHLY, FYNNEI. This chain's CDR3 is CASREGLGPYEQYF. The CDR3 region has the DNA TGTGCCAGCAGGGAGGGGTTAGGGCCCTACGAGCAGTACTTC.

The chain couples TRBV7-9 to TRBJ1-4; D remains ambiguous. Trimming removed 5 bases from V and 0 bases from J, with 10 bases in between. Per the germline V gene, CDR1 is SEHNR and CDR2 is FQNEAQ (reference sequence). This CDR3 contains 15 residues. The CDR3 reads CASSPVGATNEKLFF. Written as DNA, the CDR3 is TGTGCCAGCAGCCCAGTGGGAGCAACTAATGAAAAACTGTTTTTT.

This clone was detected only once. The rearrangement joins TRBV3-1 (or the pseudogene TRBV3-2) to TRBJ2-3, with 7 nucleotides matching TRBD2. V gave up 3 bases and J gave up 6 bases; unmatched junction bases: 6. CDR3 length: 14 residues. Germline V gene data show CDR1 as LGHDT and CDR2 as YNNKEL (reference sequence). CDR3 nucleotides: TGTGCCAGCAGCCATTACCTTAGCGGGGATACGCAGTATTTT. It yields the protein CASSHYLSGDTQYF.

The chain links TRBV2 to TRBJ2-6; D is uncertain. The V gene's germline CDR1 is SNHLY and CDR2 FYNNEI. The CDR3 is 16 residues long. V shed 4 bases and J shed 0 bases, with 10 bases lying between them. The CDR3 nucleotides are TGTGCCAGCAGTGGAAAACGGTTCTCTGGGGCCAACGTCCTGACTTTC. Translating gives CASSGKRFSGANVLTF.

This clone turned up a few times. The V call is TRBV18, the J call TRBJ1-1, with no clear D. The germline V gene has CDR1 KGHSH and CDR2 LQKENI. CDR3 size: 17 residues. V was clipped by 1 base and J by 1 base, with 16 bases between them. The CDR3 sequence is CASSPRIVDTSNTEAFF. CDR3 coding DNA: TGTGCCAGCTCACCACGAATAGTAGACACCTCGAACACTGAAGCTTTCTTT.

The chain uses TRBV28 and TRBJ2-3; 11 bases map to TRBD2. Germline V gives CDR1 MDHEN, CDR2 SYDVKM. The CDR3 has 15 amino acids. Trimming at V came to 6 bases and at J to 4 bases, leaving 6 bases not matched to a gene. The CDR3: CASSPGTSGPDTQYF. DNA of the CDR3: TGTGCCAGCAGCCCCGGGACTAGCGGCCCAGATACGCAGTATTTT.

This chain uses TRBV6-5 with TRBJ1-1; no definite D call. The CDR3 runs 12 residues. Germline V gene lookup returns CDR1 MNHEY and CDR2 SVGAGI. With 6 bases removed from V and 1 base from J, the gap between germline ends came to 6 bases. CDR3 protein: CASRLRNTEAFF. CDR3 nucleotide sequence: TGTGCCAGCAGACTGCGGAACACTGAAGCTTTCTTT.